Shown below are 31 T cell receptor beta chains from a single sample sequenced in a study of blood T cell repertoires in COVID-19. The table came from immunoSEQ multiplex PCR; TCRdb's copy has only in-frame clones and leaves some out. The table has around 100,000 clones, approximately 86% seen once; the top ten hold around 5%. Sequences were obtained from peripheral blood. All receptors derive from a human donor in a cohort sampled during active COVID-19.

The CDR3 coding sequence is TGTGCCAGCAGTCCTCCGGGACAGGGGGCTTACGAGCAGTACTTC. The encoded protein is CASSPPGQGAYEQYF. The rearrangement uses TRBV28 and TRBJ2-7, with 12 positions matching TRBD1. The CDR3 is made up of 15 amino acids. Germline V CDR1 and CDR2: MDHEN, SYDVKM. With V trimmed by 5 bases and J by 4 bases, 6 bases remained unmatched.

The genes are TRBV25-1 and TRBJ2-1, with D perhaps matching TRBD2 (5 bases). Per germline, CDR1 MGHDK and CDR2 SYGVNS. CDR3 size: 16 residues. V was pared by 1 base and J by 6 bases, with 16 bases between. The CDR3 loop is CASSESRAFYGNEQFF. In DNA form, the CDR3 reads TGTGCCAGCAGTGAATCGAGGGCTTTTTATGGCAATGAGCAGTTCTTC.

V gene TRBV19 combines with J gene TRBJ1-1, with 9 bases aligning to TRBD1. There are 14 residues in the CDR3. Trimming at V came to 9 bases and at J to 6 bases, leaving 11 bases not matched to a gene. Per the germline V gene, CDR1 is LNHDA and CDR2 is SQIVND (reference sequence). The CDR3 region has the DNA TGTGCCAGCAGGATACAGGGGGCTTCAGCTGAAGCTTTCTTT. This gives the protein CASRIQGASAEAFF. The complete variable domain, with remaining parts taken from reference TRBV19 and TRBJ1-1, reads DGGITQSPKYLFRKEGQNVTLSCEQNLNHDAMYWYRQDPGQGLRLIYYSQIVNDFQKGDIAEGYSVSREKKESFPLTVTSAQKNPTAFYLCASRIQGASAEAFFGQGTRLTVV.

This sequence joins TRBV28 and TRBJ2-2; D not resolved. The CDR3 runs to 13 residues. Germline-derived CDR1 and CDR2 are MDHEN and SYDVKM. The germline V and J ends were trimmed by 7 bases and 4 bases, with 10 bases remaining between them. The CDR3 reads CASILGFTGELFF. The CDR3 DNA is TGTGCCAGCATCTTGGGCTTCACCGGGGAGCTGTTTTTT. Using reference TRBV28 and TRBJ2-2 for the parts outside the CDR3, the full variable domain is DVKVTQSSRYLVKRTGEKVFLECVQDMDHENMFWYRQDPGLGLRLIYFSYDVKMKEKGDIPEGYSVSREKKERFSLILESASTNQTSMYLCASILGFTGELFFGEGSRLTVL.

This clone was found once. The chain has TRBV4-1 and TRBJ1-5; D not certain. Germline V gene data show CDR1 as MGHRA and CDR2 as YSYEKL. The CDR3 is 13 amino acids. The V gene lost 6 bases and the J gene lost 7 bases, with 13 bases spanning the gap. The CDR3 bases are TGCGCCAGCAGATCCTCCAGGCCCCAGCCCCAGCATTTT. Protein: CASRSSRPQPQHF.

Written as DNA, the CDR3 is TGTGCCAGCAGTTTAGTCCCACGGGGGAACACCATATATTTT. Translated: CASSLVPRGNTIYF. The chain couples TRBV28 to TRBJ1-3; D may be TRBD1 (5 bases). Germline loops: CDR1 MDHEN, CDR2 SYDVKM. Trimming stripped 2 bases from V and 7 bases from J, with 12 bases between. This CDR3 spans 14 amino acids.

The chain combines TRBV7-2 with TRBJ1-5; no clear D. This CDR3 spans 13 amino acids. Trimming stripped 4 bases from V and 4 bases from J, with 8 bases between. Germline assignment: CDR1 SGHTA and CDR2 FQGNSA. The CDR3 loop reads CASSSRFNQPQHF. The DNA for the CDR3 is TGTGCCAGCAGCTCTCGGTTTAATCAGCCCCAGCATTTT.

The J gene is TRBJ1-5, the V gene TRBV2; 9 bases are a match to TRBD1. The CDR3 is 14 amino acids. V dropped 7 bases and J dropped 5; count of bases not matched to a gene: 6. Per germline, CDR1 SNHLY and CDR2 FYNNEI. The CDR3 reads CASTGQGQYQPQHF. The DNA of the CDR3 is TGTGCCAGCACCGGACAGGGGCAATATCAGCCCCAGCATTTT.

The chain couples TRBV15 to TRBJ1-5; 7 bases are a match to TRBD1. CDR1 is LNHNV, CDR2 YYDKDF, per germline (reference sequence). The CDR3 totals 16 residues. The ends lost 0 bases at V and 3 bases at J; junction bases unmatched: 5. As DNA, the CDR3 is TGTGCCACCAGCAGAGAAAGGGACAGATCCAATCAGCCCCAGCATTTT. This translates into CATSRERDRSNQPQHF.

The genes are TRBV5-4 and TRBJ1-2; D might be TRBD1 (5 bases). Germline V lookup: CDR1 SGHNT, CDR2 YYREEE (reference sequence). The CDR3 is 14 amino acids. The germline V and J ends were trimmed by 2 bases and 4 bases, with 12 bases remaining between them. The CDR3 is CASSFPQDTYGYTF. The DNA for the CDR3 is TGTGCCAGCAGCTTTCCACAGGACACCTATGGCTACACCTTC.

V usage is TRBV7-8 and J usage is TRBJ2-3; perhaps TRBD2 as D (6 bases). The length of the CDR3 is 15 residues. Trimming removed 2 bases at V and 4 bases at J, with 13 bases between. CDR1 and CDR2 (germline): SGHVS, FQNEAQ. Here the CDR3 DNA reads TGTGCCAGCAGCTTAAAGCGGGCCGCCCCAGATACGCAGTATTTT. This encodes CASSLKRAAPDTQYF.

V and J are TRBV11-2 and TRBJ2-7; TRBD1 matches 9 bases. Germline V gives CDR1 SGHAT, CDR2 FQNNGV. Unmatched junction bases numbered 2, after V lost 1 base and J lost 1 base. The CDR3 length is 15 residues. The CDR3, as DNA: TGTGCCAGCAGCTTAGTAGGACAGGGGTCCTACGAGCAGTACTTC. Translated: CASSLVGQGSYEQYF.

The chain has TRBV5-1 and TRBJ2-1; 13 nucleotides match TRBD2. This CDR3 is built from 18 residues. Unmatched junction bases numbered 4, after V lost 0 bases and J lost 1 base. Germline-derived CDR1 and CDR2 are SGHRS and YFSETQ. Here the CDR3 reads CASSLGLAGGRSYNEQFF. In nucleotides, the CDR3 is TGCGCCAGCAGCTTGGGACTAGCGGGAGGTCGTTCCTACAATGAGCAGTTCTTC. Using reference TRBV5-1 and TRBJ2-1 for the parts outside the CDR3, the full variable domain is KAGVTQTPRYLIKTRGQQVTLSCSPISGHRSVSWYQQTPGQGLQFLFEYFSETQRNKGNFPGRFSGRQFSNSRSEMNVSTLELGDSALYLCASSLGLAGGRSYNEQFFGPGTRLTVL.

V is TRBV20-1 and J is TRBJ2-5; TRBD2 is a possible D gene (5 bases). This CDR3 spans 13 amino acids. Trimming took 3 bases from V and 2 from J, leaving 10 bases between them. Germline V gene sequence: CDR1 DFQATT, CDR2 SNEGSKA (reference sequence). This CDR3 reads CSASGWEQETQYF. In nucleotides, the CDR3 is TGCAGTGCTAGTGGATGGGAGCAAGAGACCCAGTACTTC.

The chain couples TRBV7-8 to TRBJ1-3; D gene ambiguous. V lost 5 bases and J 1 base, leaving 15 bases between the germline ends. CDR3 length equals 16 residues. Per the germline V gene, CDR1 is SGHVS and CDR2 is FQNEAQ. The CDR3 coding sequence is TGTGCCAGCAGCCCAACCTACCCCGGTTCTGGAAACACCATATATTTT. Its translation: CASSPTYPGSGNTIYF.

The V gene is TRBV27, the J gene TRBJ2-7, with D possibly matching TRBD1 (7 bases). The CDR3 is 14 amino acids. V lost 0 bases, J lost 7 bases, and 13 bases lay in between. Germline CDR1 MNHEY, CDR2 SMNVEV (reference sequence). The CDR3 DNA is TGTGCCAGCAGTTTATCGAGGACAGGACTAGAGCAGTACTTC. Amino acids: CASSLSRTGLEQYF.

The chain recombines TRBV7-9 with TRBJ1-1, with D unresolved. CDR3 length equals 14 residues. V lost 2 bases to trimming and J lost 3 bases, with 10 bases between them. Germline V CDR1 and CDR2: SEHNR, FQNEAQ (reference sequence). The CDR3 reads CASSLFSRDTEAFF. The CDR3 nucleotides are TGTGCCAGCAGCTTATTCTCTCGGGACACTGAAGCTTTCTTT.

The chain joins TRBV10-3 to TRBJ2-6, with D perhaps matching TRBD2 (6 bases). CDR3 length: 18 amino acids. Deletions cut 6 bases from V and 0 bases from J, with 18 bases between. Germline V gives CDR1 ENHRY, CDR2 SYGVKD. The DNA of the CDR3 is TGTGCCATCAGGGAGGGGCAGGGTTCTTTCTCTGGGGCCAACGTCCTGACTTTC. This gives the protein CAIREGQGSFSGANVLTF.

The chain employs TRBV5-1 and TRBJ2-5, with 8 positions matching TRBD2. The trim removed 2 bases at V and 4 bases at J, leaving 1 base unmatched. CDR1 and CDR2 from the germline V gene are SGHRS and YFSETQ. The CDR3 totals 13 residues. CDR3 protein: CASSFGGAETQYF. CDR3 DNA: TGCGCCAGCAGCTTCGGGGGGGCAGAGACCCAGTACTTC.

This clone was seen just once. The chain recombines TRBV6-4 with TRBJ2-7, with TRBD1 as a possible D gene (5 bases). In germline, CDR1 is MRHNA, CDR2 SNTAGT. The CDR3 has 15 amino acids. V lost 0 bases and J lost 6, with 15 bases in between. The CDR3 sequence is CASSDSKGFAGEQYF. The CDR3 nucleotides are TGTGCCAGCAGTGACTCGAAGGGGTTCGCTGGCGAGCAGTACTTC.

V and J are TRBV28 and TRBJ2-7, with TRBD1 matching 7 bases. This CDR3 spans 16 amino acids. V gave up 8 bases and J gave up 4 bases; unmatched junction bases: 17. Germline-derived CDR1 and CDR2 are MDHEN and SYDVKM. The CDR3 protein is CASPPSGQRVIYEQYF. DNA for the CDR3: TGTGCCAGCCCTCCGTCGGGACAGAGGGTAATTTACGAGCAGTACTTC.

The chain employs TRBV30 and TRBJ2-7; tentatively, D is TRBD1 (5 bases). Germline V CDR1 and CDR2: GTSNPN, SVGIG (reference sequence). V dropped 3 bases and J dropped 6 bases, with 21 bases sitting between them. This CDR3 has 15 amino acids. The CDR3 DNA reads as TGTGCCTGGAGCATACCATTCAGGGCACCTAGCGAGCAGTACTTC. Residues: CAWSIPFRAPSEQYF.

The genes are TRBV6-5 and TRBJ2-1; TRBD1 is a possible D gene (7 bases). Germline V lookup: CDR1 MNHEY, CDR2 SVGAGI. The CDR3 consists of 13 residues. Trimming removed 6 bases at V and 10 bases at J, with 16 bases between. The CDR3 DNA sequence: TGTGCCAGCAGACCTGCCGCGGGACAGGAGCAGTTCTTC. It translates to CASRPAAGQEQFF.

This chain joins TRBV19 and TRBJ1-5, with 8 bases that match TRBD1. With 5 bases clipped from V and 2 bases from J, the junction kept 5 bases outside the gene matches. This CDR3 has 15 residues. The germline gives CDR1 LNHDA, CDR2 SQIVND (reference sequence). DNA of the CDR3: TGTGCCAGTAGTTCCCAGGGGGCGGGCAATCAGCCCCAGCATTTT. This gives the protein CASSSQGAGNQPQHF. The full variable domain, its missing parts supplied by reference TRBV19 and TRBJ1-5, is DGGITQSPKYLFRKEGQNVTLSCEQNLNHDAMYWYRQDPGQGLRLIYYSQIVNDFQKGDIAEGYSVSREKKESFPLTVTSAQKNPTAFYLCASSSQGAGNQPQHFGDGTRLSIL.

This clone was recorded only once. The chain combines TRBV6-2 or TRBV6-3 with TRBJ1-6, with 7 bases fitting TRBD1. Germline V gene sequence: CDR1 MNHEY, CDR2 SVGEGT. The V segment lost 2 bases and the J segment 8 bases; nucleotides outside the gene matches: 3. The CDR3 extends over 14 amino acids. The CDR3 sequence is CASSYVGTDSPLHF. The CDR3, as DNA: TGTGCCAGCAGTTACGTGGGGACAGATTCACCCCTCCACTTT.

This chain joins TRBV27 and TRBJ2-7; D perhaps matches TRBD1 (6 bases). Deletions cut 10 bases from V and 1 base from J, with 20 bases between. Germline V gene lookup returns CDR1 MNHEY and CDR2 SMNVEV (reference sequence). This CDR3 is built from 15 residues. As DNA, the CDR3 is TGTGCCACCAGATTCCAGGGGAAAAGGTCCTACGAGCAGTACTTC. This sequence encodes CATRFQGKRSYEQYF.

The chain employs TRBV19 and TRBJ2-2, with 7 nucleotides matching TRBD2. The CDR3 loop spans 15 amino acids. Germline CDR1 and CDR2: LNHDA and SQIVND (reference sequence). After removal of 3 bases from V and 5 bases from J, the junction contained 6 bases not matched to a gene. The CDR3 DNA sequence: TGTGCCAGTAGTATGGGCGGGAGAGTTACCGGGGAGCTGTTTTTT. Translation: CASSMGGRVTGELFF.

This chain connects TRBV28 to TRBJ2-5, with D perhaps TRBD2 (5 bases). The CDR3 consists of 14 residues. The germline V gene has CDR1 MDHEN and CDR2 SYDVKM. Trimming took 6 bases from V and 0 from J, leaving 11 bases between them. The CDR3 coding sequence is TGTGCCAGCAGCCCCACGGGGAACCAAGAGACCCAGTACTTC. Protein product: CASSPTGNQETQYF.

V is TRBV9 and J is TRBJ2-3; 12 bases line up with TRBD2. J lost 0 bases, V lost 2 bases, and 1 base had no gene match. The CDR3 sequence is 16 residues long. Germline CDR1 SGDLS, CDR2 YYNGEE. The CDR3 region is CASSVGTSGSTDTQYF. The CDR3 nucleotides are TGTGCCAGCAGCGTCGGGACTAGCGGGAGCACAGATACGCAGTATTTT.

A single count supports this clone. The chain recombines TRBV19 with TRBJ2-7; 8 nucleotides align to TRBD2. CDR3 length: 14 amino acids. Looked up from germline, CDR1 is LNHDA and CDR2 is SQIVND (reference sequence). V shed 5 bases and J 3 bases; nucleotides not matched to a gene: 6. The CDR3 here is CASSQIAGSYEQYF. The DNA for the CDR3 is TGTGCCAGTAGTCAGATAGCGGGAAGCTACGAGCAGTACTTC.

The chain has TRBV5-1 and TRBJ1-5; 7 bases are shared with TRBD1. Germline V gene data show CDR1 as SGHRS and CDR2 as YFSETQ. This CDR3 contains 16 residues. V lost 0 bases and J lost 4; bases outside the gene matches: 7. CDR3 sequence: CASSLGEGATNQPQHF. CDR3 nucleotides: TGCGCCAGCAGCTTGGGAGAGGGGGCTACGAATCAGCCCCAGCATTTT.